These 21 T cell receptor beta chains were sequenced from one sample in a study of T cell responses to AZD1222 COVID-19 vaccine. The repertoire was sequenced with immunoSEQ multiplex PCR; TCRdb's copy has only in-frame clones and lacks some. The repertoire includes roughly 78,000 clones, about 82% of them detected once, and around 3% sits in the top ten. Sequenced here: peripheral blood, sampled on day 0 of AZD1222 vaccination. These receptors all stem from an adult in good health.

This clone was found a few times. The chain combines TRBV19 with TRBJ1-1, with D possibly being TRBD1 (5 bases). Germline V gene data show CDR1 as LNHDA and CDR2 as SQIVND (reference sequence). The CDR3 covers 13 residues. The V end lost 4 bases, the J end lost 4 bases, and 10 bases lay between the germline ends. As DNA, the CDR3 is TGTGCCAGTAGTAGCGGGGCGGCCACTGAAGCTTTCTTT. It is translated as CASSSGAATEAFF.

V is TRBV3-1 (or the pseudogene TRBV3-2) and J is TRBJ2-2; D remains unclear. Germline CDR1 and CDR2: LGHDT and YNNKEL (reference sequence). CDR3 length equals 15 residues. Trimming pared 2 bases from V and 2 bases from J, leaving 9 bases between. The CDR3 is CASSQSSGNTGELFF. Written as DNA, the CDR3 is TGTGCCAGCAGCCAATCTTCGGGTAACACCGGGGAGCTGTTTTTT.

The CDR3 bases are TGTGCCAGCAGCTTGGAAGGACAGGGGTTCTCCTACAATGAGCAGTTCTTC. Protein sequence: CASSLEGQGFSYNEQFF. The V call is TRBV5-6, the J call TRBJ2-1, with TRBD1 matching 9 bases. CDR3 length: 17 amino acids. Unmatched junction bases numbered 4, after V lost 0 bases and J lost 0 bases. CDR1 is SGHDT, CDR2 YYEEEE, per germline.

The genes are TRBV30 and TRBJ2-7; D is possibly TRBD2 (6 bases). Germline lookup yields CDR1 GTSNPN and CDR2 SVGIG (reference sequence). The V and J ends lost 0 bases and 5 bases respectively, with 8 bases between them. The CDR3 totals 12 residues. The CDR3 spells CAWSVTGDEQYF. In nucleotides, the CDR3 is TGTGCCTGGAGTGTAACGGGGGACGAGCAGTACTTC.

This rearrangement joins TRBV9 to TRBJ1-1; 8 nucleotides agree with TRBD1. The CDR3 has 17 amino acids. CDR1 and CDR2 (germline): SGDLS, YYNGEE. The trim removed 4 bases at V and 3 bases at J, leaving 14 bases unmatched. The CDR3 here is CASSFRDRPFPYTEAFF. CDR3 DNA sequence: TGTGCCAGCAGCTTCCGGGACAGGCCCTTCCCCTACACTGAAGCTTTCTTT.

This chain links TRBV27 with TRBJ2-7; 10 bases line up with TRBD1. The CDR3 has 15 amino acids. Germline V CDR1 and CDR2: MNHEY, SMNVEV (reference sequence). The ends lost 5 bases at V and 4 bases at J; junction bases unmatched: 8. The CDR3 sequence is CASSVQTGGHYEQYF. The DNA for the CDR3 is TGTGCCAGCAGTGTCCAGACAGGGGGCCATTACGAGCAGTACTTC.

The chain has TRBV20-1 and TRBJ2-7; 8 positions agree with TRBD2. Germline V gene lookup returns CDR1 DFQATT and CDR2 SNEGSKA (reference sequence). The CDR3 is 16 amino acids. V lost 3 bases to trimming and J lost 3 bases; unmatched junction nucleotides: 13. CDR3 in DNA: TGCAGTGCTAGTCTCAATCAGGGACTAGGGGACTACGAGCAGTACTTC. This codes for CSASLNQGLGDYEQYF.

The genes are TRBV19 and TRBJ2-7; a weak D match, TRBD2 (5 bases). Trimming cost V 7 bases and J 3 bases, with 16 bases left between them. The CDR3 contains 14 residues. Germline CDR1 is LNHDA and CDR2 is SQIVND (reference sequence). This CDR3 is CASTLPLEYYEQYF. The DNA for the CDR3 is TGTGCCAGTACCCTACCACTAGAGTACTACGAGCAGTACTTC.

V usage is TRBV19 and J usage is TRBJ1-4, with D hard to call. V was trimmed by 8 bases and J by 4 bases, leaving 11 bases between them. This CDR3 comprises 13 residues. From germline, CDR1 is LNHDA and CDR2 SQIVND (reference sequence). CDR3 loop: CASQVRINEKLFF. The CDR3 nucleotides read TGTGCCAGTCAGGTCCGGATTAATGAAAAACTGTTTTTT. Full variable domain (rest looked up from reference TRBV19 and TRBJ1-4): DGGITQSPKYLFRKEGQNVTLSCEQNLNHDAMYWYRQDPGQGLRLIYYSQIVNDFQKGDIAEGYSVSREKKESFPLTVTSAQKNPTAFYLCASQVRINEKLFFGSGTQLSVL.

This clone was observed a handful of times. V and J are TRBV10-1 and TRBJ2-2; 7 bases are a match to TRBD1. J lost 3 bases, V lost 2 bases, and 3 bases had no gene match. The CDR3 runs 15 residues. Germline values: CDR1 WNHNN, CDR2 SYGVQD (reference sequence). DNA for the CDR3: TGCGCCAGCAGTGAGCGACAGGGCGACACCGGGGAGCTGTTTTTT. This encodes CASSERQGDTGELFF.

This clone was observed a single time. The chain employs TRBV6-5 and TRBJ2-5; D not certain. V dropped 0 bases and J dropped 4 bases, with 15 bases sitting between them. Germline loops: CDR1 MNHEY, CDR2 SVGAGI. This CDR3 is 16 amino acids long. CDR3 nucleotide sequence: TGTGCCAGCAGTTACTCATTGGGAAGTGGTTTAGAGACCCAGTACTTC. The encoded protein is CASSYSLGSGLETQYF.

The CDR3 loop is CASSLDWQGREQYF. The CDR3 DNA is TGTGCCAGCAGCTTAGACTGGCAGGGGAGGGAGCAGTACTTC. This chain connects TRBV7-2 to TRBJ2-7, with D perhaps assigned TRBD1 or TRBD2 (6 bases each). V dropped 1 base and J dropped 7 bases, with 14 bases sitting between them. CDR1 is SGHTA, CDR2 FQGNSA, per germline. The CDR3 is 14 amino acids.

The chain recombines TRBV18 with TRBJ1-1; no clear D gene. The CDR3 length is 13 residues. Between the trimmed V and J ends, which lost 5 bases and 1 base, there was a span of 8 bases. CDR1 KGHSH and CDR2 LQKENI come from the germline V gene. The CDR3 DNA reads as TGTGCCAGCTCATCTGGACCGAACACTGAAGCTTTCTTT. The encoded protein is CASSSGPNTEAFF.

The chain is built from TRBV9 and TRBJ2-3; no reliable D call. CDR1 is SGDLS, CDR2 YYNGEE, per germline. The CDR3 consists of 12 residues. Trimming removed 4 bases from V and 4 bases from J, with 7 bases in between. CDR3 region: CASSLSSDTQYF. The CDR3 DNA sequence: TGTGCCAGCAGCCTGTCGTCAGATACGCAGTATTTT. Full variable domain (rest looked up from reference TRBV9 and TRBJ2-3): DSGVTQTPKHLITATGQRVTLRCSPRSGDLSVYWYQQSLDQGLQFLIQYYNGEERAKGNILERFSAQQFPDLHSELNLSSLELGDSALYFCASSLSSDTQYFGPGTRLTVL.

The sample holds a few counts of this clone. The chain uses TRBV3-1 (or the pseudogene TRBV3-2) and TRBJ1-4, with D maybe TRBD1 (5 bases). V lost 4 bases and J lost 3, with 15 bases in between. Germline V gives CDR1 LGHDT, CDR2 YNNKEL (reference sequence). The CDR3 spans 16 residues. CDR3 nucleotide sequence: TGTGCCAGCAGCCCCCGAGGCGGGGCGCCTAATGAAAAACTGTTTTTT. This sequence encodes CASSPRGGAPNEKLFF.

V and J are TRBV7-2 and TRBJ2-1; 7 bases are shared with TRBD2. This CDR3 is built from 14 residues. V lost 2 bases to trimming and J lost 6 bases; unmatched junction nucleotides: 4. Germline values: CDR1 SGHTA, CDR2 FQGNSA. In DNA form, the CDR3 reads TGTGCCAGCAGCTTACTATGGGGGGGCAATGAGCAGTTCTTC. This sequence encodes CASSLLWGGNEQFF. The whole variable domain, remainder taken from reference TRBV7-2 and TRBJ2-1, is GAGVSQSPSNKVTEKGKDVELRCDPISGHTALYWYRQSLGQGLEFLIYFQGNSAPDKSGLPSDRFSAERTGGSVSTLTIQRTQQEDSAVYLCASSLLWGGNEQFFGPGTRLTVL.

V is TRBV13 and J is TRBJ1-4; 7 nucleotides line up with TRBD1. V trimming: 5 bases; J trimming: 9 bases; junction bases outside the gene matches: 12. The germline CDR1 and CDR2 sequences are PRHDT and FYEKMQ (reference sequence). This CDR3 is 15 amino acids long. The CDR3 nucleotides read TGTGCCAGCAGCCTTTCACAGGGGTCCCCAAAAAAACTGTTTTTT. This translates into CASSLSQGSPKKLFF.

V is TRBV2 and J is TRBJ1-1; D unclear. Looked up from germline, CDR1 is SNHLY and CDR2 is FYNNEI. This CDR3 has 13 amino acids. Trimming shortened V by 8 bases and J by 5 bases, and 15 bases separated the two germline ends. CDR3 residues: CASLAATRTEAFF. CDR3 coding DNA: TGTGCCAGCCTCGCAGCGACGCGGACTGAAGCTTTCTTT.

The rearrangement uses TRBV5-5 and TRBJ2-7, with D unclear. The germline gives CDR1 SGHKS, CDR2 YYEKEE (reference sequence). The CDR3 consists of 14 residues. V was trimmed by 6 bases and J by 2 bases, leaving 15 bases between them. The CDR3 bases are TGTGCCAGCATCGACCCCAGCTTACCCTACGAGCAGTACTTC. Encoded protein: CASIDPSLPYEQYF.

V and J are TRBV7-2 and TRBJ2-3; 10 bases map to TRBD2. V gave up 4 bases and J gave up 6 bases; unmatched junction bases: 7. Germline values: CDR1 SGHTA, CDR2 FQGNSA. This CDR3 comprises 15 residues. The CDR3 bases are TGTGCCAGCAGCTCAAGGACTAGCGGAAAGGATACGCAGTATTTT. Translating it yields CASSSRTSGKDTQYF.

This chain connects TRBV6-1 to TRBJ2-1; 7 positions match TRBD1. Per germline, CDR1 MNHNS and CDR2 SASEGT. Unmatched junction bases numbered 23, after V lost 2 bases and J lost 7 bases. CDR3 length: 20 residues. CDR3 DNA sequence: TGTGCCAGCAGTGAACATAATAGGGGACAGTCCGGTTCATTGCTGAATGAGCAGTTCTTC. It specifies CASSEHNRGQSGSLLNEQFF.